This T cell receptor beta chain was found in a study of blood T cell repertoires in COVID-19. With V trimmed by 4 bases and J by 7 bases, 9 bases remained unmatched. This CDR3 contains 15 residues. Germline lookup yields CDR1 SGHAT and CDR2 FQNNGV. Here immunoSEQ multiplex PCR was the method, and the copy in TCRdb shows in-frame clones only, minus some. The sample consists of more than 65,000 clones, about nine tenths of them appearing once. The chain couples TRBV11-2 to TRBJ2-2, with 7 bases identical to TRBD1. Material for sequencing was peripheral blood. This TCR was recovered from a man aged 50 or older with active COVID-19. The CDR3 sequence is CASSSVHRGGGELFF. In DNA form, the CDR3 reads TGTGCCAGCAGCTCAGTCCACAGGGGTGGCGGGGAGCTGTTTTTT.